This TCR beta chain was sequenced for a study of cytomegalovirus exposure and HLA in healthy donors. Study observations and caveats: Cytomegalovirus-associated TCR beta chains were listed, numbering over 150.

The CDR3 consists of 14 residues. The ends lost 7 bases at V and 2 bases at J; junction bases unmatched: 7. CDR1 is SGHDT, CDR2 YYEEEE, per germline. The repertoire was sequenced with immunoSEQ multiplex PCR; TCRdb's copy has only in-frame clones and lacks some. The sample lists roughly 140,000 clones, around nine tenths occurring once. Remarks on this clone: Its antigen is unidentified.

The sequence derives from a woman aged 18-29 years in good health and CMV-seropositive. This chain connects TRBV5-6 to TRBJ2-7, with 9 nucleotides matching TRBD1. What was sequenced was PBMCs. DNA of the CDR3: TGTGCCAGCGGCCGGGACAGGGTAGCCTACGAGCAGTACTTC. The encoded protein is CASGRDRVAYEQYF.